The rows below give T cell receptor beta chains drawn from one sample of a study of CD8+CD57+ T cells in acquired aplastic anemia. In TCRdb, the reads were re-called with MiXCR into one record per CDR3 protein. Here the sample spans around 170,000 distinct CDR3 sequences, around 60% being singletons. Sequencing input: sorted CD4+, CD8+, or CD8+CD57+ T cells (not recorded which) from PBMCs. All receptors derive from a human donor in good health. Each CDR3 is given with its conserved first and last residue. Each record gives: clone size, V gene, J gene, D gene, CDR3 DNA, CDR3 protein. The D gene is left open where the match is weak. Where a row states a size, it is once, few, many or the class of an expanded clone; other rows omit it.

clone size: few
V gene: TRBV6-4
J gene: TRBJ2-3
D gene: TRBD1
CDR3 DNA: TGTGCCAGCAGTGCCGGGACAGGGGGCAATGAGCAGTATTTT
CDR3 protein: CASSAGTGGNEQYF

clone size: many
V gene: TRBV9
J gene: TRBJ1-6
D gene: -
CDR3 DNA: TGTGCCAGCAGCGTTGGGGGGTTAAATTCACCCCTCCACTTT
CDR3 protein: CASSVGGLNSPLHF

clone size: -
V gene: TRBV4-1
J gene: TRBJ1-2
D gene: TRBD1
CDR3 DNA: TGCGCCAGCAGCCGGACAGGGTACGAGGGCTACACCTTC
CDR3 protein: CASSRTGYEGYTF

clone size: -
V gene: TRBV29-1
J gene: TRBJ1-1
D gene: -
CDR3 DNA: TGCAGCTCCTTTGGGAACACTGAAGCTTTCTTT
CDR3 protein: CSSFGNTEAFF

clone size: -
V gene: TRBV19
J gene: TRBJ1-2
D gene: TRBD1
CDR3 DNA: TGTGCCAGTAGTATCGGACAGGGGCATTACTATGGCTACACCTTC
CDR3 protein: CASSIGQGHYYGYTF

clone size: -
V gene: TRBV29-1
J gene: TRBJ2-7
D gene: -
CDR3 DNA: TGCAGCGTTGGAAATTGGGTGCACGAGCAGTACTTC
CDR3 protein: CSVGNWVHEQYF

clone size: few
V gene: TRBV2
J gene: TRBJ1-1
D gene: -
CDR3 DNA: TGTGCCAGCAGTGAAGCTGCCGTGGGAGCTTTCTTT
CDR3 protein: CASSEAAVGAFF

clone size: many
V gene: TRBV5-1
J gene: TRBJ2-7
D gene: TRBD1
CDR3 DNA: TGCGCCAGCAGCCCGGGACAGGGGGCACACGAGCAGTACTTC
CDR3 protein: CASSPGQGAHEQYF

clone size: -
V gene: TRBV10-3
J gene: TRBJ1-2
D gene: TRBD1
CDR3 DNA: TGTGCCATCAGTGAGGGGACAGGACCCTATGGCTACACCTTC
CDR3 protein: CAISEGTGPYGYTF

clone size: -
V gene: TRBV5-5
J gene: TRBJ2-5
D gene: TRBD2
CDR3 DNA: TGTGCCAGCAGCTTAGGCGGGAGTAAGACCCAGTACTTC
CDR3 protein: CASSLGGSKTQYF

clone size: few
V gene: TRBV5-1
J gene: TRBJ1-2
D gene: TRBD1
CDR3 DNA: TGCGCCAGCAGCTTAGGCAGGGGGTCCATCTATGGCTACACCTTC
CDR3 protein: CASSLGRGSIYGYTF

clone size: many
V gene: TRBV7-9
J gene: TRBJ2-3
D gene: TRBD2
CDR3 DNA: TGTGCCAGCAGCTTAAACCCTACAAGGGCCGGGACTAGCGGCTACACAGATACGCAGTATTTT
CDR3 protein: CASSLNPTRAGTSGYTDTQYF

clone size: once
V gene: TRBV7-9
J gene: TRBJ1-6
D gene: TRBD1
CDR3 DNA: TGTGCCAGCAGCCCTGGCCCCACAGGGGGCCCATCACCCCTCCACTTT
CDR3 protein: CASSPGPTGGPSPLHF

clone size: -
V gene: TRBV7-9
J gene: TRBJ2-5
D gene: TRBD2
CDR3 DNA: TGTGCCAGCAGCTTCCCTCGGACTAGCGGGAGCCCAGAGACCCAGTACTTC
CDR3 protein: CASSFPRTSGSPETQYF

clone size: -
V gene: TRBV7-9
J gene: TRBJ2-5
D gene: -
CDR3 DNA: TGTGCCAGCAGCTTACGCGTGCGAGACCCGGGGGAGGTGGAGACCCAGTACTTC
CDR3 protein: CASSLRVRDPGEVETQYF

clone size: -
V gene: TRBV7-9
J gene: TRBJ2-7
D gene: TRBD2
CDR3 DNA: TGTGCCAGCAGTGGACTAGCGCCCTACGAGCAGTACTTC
CDR3 protein: CASSGLAPYEQYF

clone size: -
V gene: TRBV7-9
J gene: TRBJ2-1
D gene: -
CDR3 DNA: TGTGCCAGCAGCTTAGCGCAGAGCTCCTACAATGAGCAGTTCTTC
CDR3 protein: CASSLAQSSYNEQFF

clone size: -
V gene: TRBV20-1
J gene: TRBJ1-1
D gene: -
CDR3 DNA: TGCAGTGCTAGAGATGAGGGGGTTAAGAACACTGAAGCTTTCTTT
CDR3 protein: CSARDEGVKNTEAFF

clone size: few
V gene: TRBV15
J gene: TRBJ2-7
D gene: -
CDR3 DNA: TGTGCCACCAGCAGACACCACCGGGAAACCGAGCAGTACTTC
CDR3 protein: CATSRHHRETEQYF

clone size: -
V gene: TRBV12-5
J gene: TRBJ2-7
D gene: -
CDR3 DNA: TGTGCTAGTGGTTTGGCGTCGGGGACGACGTACGAGCAGTACTTC
CDR3 protein: CASGLASGTTYEQYF

clone size: -
V gene: TRBV15
J gene: TRBJ1-2
D gene: TRBD1
CDR3 DNA: TGTGCCACCAGCGGACGACAGGGCGGCTACACCTTC
CDR3 protein: CATSGRQGGYTF

clone size: -
V gene: TRBV19
J gene: TRBJ2-7
D gene: TRBD1
CDR3 DNA: TGTGCCAGTAGTATCGAGGACAGGCGCTACGAGCAGTACTTC
CDR3 protein: CASSIEDRRYEQYF

clone size: many
V gene: TRBV7-9
J gene: TRBJ1-2
D gene: -
CDR3 DNA: TGTGCCAGCAGCTTAGAGGCAGGGACGGACTATGGCTACACCTTC
CDR3 protein: CASSLEAGTDYGYTF

clone size: -
V gene: TRBV6-5
J gene: TRBJ1-2
D gene: -
CDR3 DNA: TGTGCCAGCAGTGAATCTTTGGGGACGCCTCAGTGGTGGCCGGACTACACCTTC
CDR3 protein: CASSESLGTPQWWPDYTF

clone size: -
V gene: TRBV5-1
J gene: TRBJ1-3
D gene: -
CDR3 DNA: TGCGCCAGCAGGAGGTCCACAGACTCTGGAAACACCATATATTTT
CDR3 protein: CASRRSTDSGNTIYF

clone size: -
V gene: TRBV6-6
J gene: TRBJ1-1
D gene: -
CDR3 DNA: TGTGCCAGCAGTAGGGGAGCTGAAGCTTTCTTT
CDR3 protein: CASSRGAEAFF

clone size: many
V gene: TRBV15
J gene: TRBJ2-2
D gene: -
CDR3 DNA: TGTGCCACCAGCCCTAGCGCGAACACCGGGGAGCTGTTTTTT
CDR3 protein: CATSPSANTGELFF

clone size: -
V gene: TRBV2
J gene: TRBJ2-7
D gene: TRBD1
CDR3 DNA: TGTGCCAGCAGTGGGCCCGGCAGGGGGCCCTATCAGCAGTACTTC
CDR3 protein: CASSGPGRGPYQQYF

clone size: many
V gene: TRBV9
J gene: TRBJ2-5
D gene: -
CDR3 DNA: TGTGCCAGCAGCGTAGACAGGGAAGAGACCCAGTACTTC
CDR3 protein: CASSVDREETQYF

clone size: -
V gene: TRBV7-9
J gene: TRBJ1-2
D gene: TRBD1
CDR3 DNA: TGCGCCTCAAGGACAGGGGGCGCCGGCTACACCTTC
CDR3 protein: CASRTGGAGYTF

clone size: -
V gene: TRBV15
J gene: TRBJ1-5
D gene: -
CDR3 DNA: TGTGCCACCAGCAGAGACCGGGGCGGGGGTCAGCCCCAGCATTTT
CDR3 protein: CATSRDRGGGQPQHF

clone size: -
V gene: TRBV24-1
J gene: TRBJ1-2
D gene: TRBD1
CDR3 DNA: TGTGCCACCAGTGATCCCGGGACAGATGGCTACACCTTC
CDR3 protein: CATSDPGTDGYTF

clone size: -
V gene: TRBV4-1
J gene: TRBJ2-7
D gene: -
CDR3 DNA: TGCGCCAGCAGCCAAGATTACAACTATGCCTACGAGCAGTACTTC
CDR3 protein: CASSQDYNYAYEQYF

clone size: -
V gene: TRBV7-9
J gene: TRBJ1-2
D gene: -
CDR3 DNA: TGTGCCAGCAGCTTGGTAACCTATGGCTACACCTTC
CDR3 protein: CASSLVTYGYTF

clone size: -
V gene: TRBV7-4
J gene: TRBJ2-5
D gene: TRBD1
CDR3 DNA: TGTGCCAGCAGCTTAGTGACAGGGGGGCGCGGGGAGACCCAGTACTTC
CDR3 protein: CASSLVTGGRGETQYF

clone size: -
V gene: TRBV2
J gene: TRBJ1-2
D gene: -
CDR3 DNA: TGTGCCAGCAGTGTAGATGCAGGATCCCCCTATGGCTACACCTTC
CDR3 protein: CASSVDAGSPYGYTF

clone size: many
V gene: TRBV4-3
J gene: TRBJ2-1
D gene: TRBD2
CDR3 DNA: TGCGCCAGCAGCCAAGGGACTAGAGACAATGAGCAGTTCTTC
CDR3 protein: CASSQGTRDNEQFF

clone size: -
V gene: TRBV20-1
J gene: TRBJ1-2
D gene: -
CDR3 DNA: TGCAGTGCTAGAGATCGATTCGGTCTCGGCTACACCTTC
CDR3 protein: CSARDRFGLGYTF